Shown below are 5 T cell receptor beta chains from a single sample sequenced in a study of Ad26.COV2.S vaccination and SARS-CoV-2 variants. The treatment is: some 20 received Ad26.COV2.S at low or high dose, single or two shots; roughly five received placebo; per-sample allocation not given. Day 63 following the first vaccine or placebo injection was when the samples were taken. The table came from immunoSEQ multiplex PCR; TCRdb's copy has only in-frame clones and leaves some out. This sample carries about 350,000 clones, around 89% of them seen once, and the ten largest clones take 5%. Sequenced here: peripheral blood, sampled in a trial of Ad26.COV2.S vaccine versus placebo. These receptors came from a person aged 18 to 65 who received the Ad26.COV2.S COVID-19 vaccine or a placebo.

The genes are TRBV4-1 and TRBJ2-2; no reliable D call. CDR3 length equals 16 residues. Germline V lookup: CDR1 MGHRA, CDR2 YSYEKL. Trimming removed 0 bases at V and 3 bases at J, with 11 bases between. CDR3 protein: CASSQDPTPDTGELFF. For the CDR3, the DNA is TGCGCCAGCAGCCAAGATCCCACACCAGACACCGGGGAGCTGTTTTTT.

The V call is TRBV10-3, the J call TRBJ1-1; D remains unclear. Trimming took 0 bases from V and 0 from J, leaving 5 bases between them. From germline, CDR1 is ENHRY and CDR2 SYGVKD. The CDR3 is made up of 14 amino acids. In nucleotides, the CDR3 is TGTGCCATCAGTGAGTCTTTTCTGAACACTGAAGCTTTCTTT. Protein: CAISESFLNTEAFF.

This rearrangement joins TRBV7-2 to TRBJ2-7; 11 bases are a match to TRBD2. CDR3 length equals 13 residues. V gave up 1 base and J gave up 9 bases; unmatched junction bases: 2. The germline V gene encodes CDR1 SGHTA and CDR2 FQGNSA. The CDR3 DNA reads TGTGCCAGCAGCTTAGGGACTAGCGGGTTGCAGTACTTC. Protein product: CASSLGTSGLQYF.

The V gene is TRBV28, the J gene TRBJ2-7, with 9 positions matching TRBD2. The CDR3 extends over 16 amino acids. The trim removed 4 bases at V and 4 bases at J, leaving 11 bases unmatched. Per germline, CDR1 MDHEN and CDR2 SYDVKM. The CDR3, as DNA: TGTGCCAGCAGTTCACATATGGCGGGAGGGCCTTACGAGCAGTACTTC. It yields the protein CASSSHMAGGPYEQYF.

This clone appeared once. The J gene is TRBJ1-2, the V gene TRBV18; 9 nucleotides agree with TRBD1. The germline CDR1 and CDR2 sequences are KGHSH and LQKENI. The CDR3 runs to 14 residues. V gave up 4 bases and J gave up 4 bases; unmatched junction bases: 4. This chain's CDR3 is CASSQGQGRYGYTF. In DNA form, the CDR3 reads TGTGCCAGCTCACAGGGACAGGGTCGCTATGGCTACACCTTC.